This TCR beta chain appears in the sequencing data of a study of vaccination and CD4 T cells after COVID-19. Study-wide context: Convalescent cases comprised 9 or 10 mild and one severe, all SARS-CoV-2 positive by nasal swab PCR.

Specified treatment: roughly 11-day PBMC culture with coronavirus spike peptide pools or control peptides (ViraFEST assay). Using peptide pools, antigen-specific T cells were expanded in ViraFEST before TCRs were sequenced. Half-medium changes with fresh IL-2 medium occurred on days 3 and 7. Investigators isolated CD4+ T cells by negative selection after roughly eleven days of culture. Researchers used the Oncomine TCR Beta short-read assay to sequence DNA from cultured CD4+ T cells. Using its own MiXCR run on the PCR reads, TCRdb lists one record per CDR3 protein. Among about 15,000 distinct CDR3 sequences listed, about 50% were seen once. Turning to this clonotype: No antigen is known for it.

Trimming took 6 bases from V and 4 from J; bases not matched to a gene: 13. This CDR3 comprises 16 residues. Germline assignment: CDR1 SGHTA and CDR2 FQGNSA. The chain carries TRBV7-2 and TRBJ2-3; 7 bases map to TRBD2. Material: CD4+ T cells from blood, cultured in vitro. The TCR originated in a human donor who had recovered from COVID-19. CDR3 DNA: TGTGCCAGCAGTCCGGTAAAAGCGGGGAGGGCAGATACGCAGTATTTT. It yields the protein CASSPVKAGRADTQYF.